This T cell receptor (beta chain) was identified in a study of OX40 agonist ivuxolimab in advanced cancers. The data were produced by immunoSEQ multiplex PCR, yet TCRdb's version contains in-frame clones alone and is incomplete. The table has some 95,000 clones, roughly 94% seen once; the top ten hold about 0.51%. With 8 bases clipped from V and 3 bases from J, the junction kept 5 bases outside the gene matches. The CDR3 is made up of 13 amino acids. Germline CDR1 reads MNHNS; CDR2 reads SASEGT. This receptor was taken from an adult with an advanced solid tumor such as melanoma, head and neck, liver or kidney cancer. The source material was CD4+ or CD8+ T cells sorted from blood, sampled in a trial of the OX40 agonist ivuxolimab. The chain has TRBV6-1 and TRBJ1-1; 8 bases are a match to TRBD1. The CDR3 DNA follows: TGTGCCAGCTCCGCCAGGGGGCACACTGAAGCTTTCTTT. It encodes CASSARGHTEAFF.